The clone carrying this T cell receptor (beta chain) was detected many times. Trimming left V 7 bases short and J 6 bases short, with 18 bases between. The CDR3 sequence is 15 residues long. TCRdb fed the PCR reads into MiXCR, producing one record per CDR3 protein. The repertoire holds tens of thousands of distinct CDR3 sequences, approximately 18% seen once, with about 1.5% in the top ten. This entry belongs to a study of molecular identifiers for immune sequencing clone quantification. The chain carries TRBV12-3 or TRBV12-4 and TRBJ2-2, with D possibly being TRBD2 (5 bases). This clonotype was sampled from a human donor in good health. Some libraries in this study had Jurkat cell RNA spiked in. Sequenced sample: naive CD8+ T cells from blood, with Jurkat cell RNA spiked in. Subset in this sample: FACS-sorted CD8+CD4-CCR7+CD45RA+ naive T cells. The CDR3 loop reads CASIPRGAQAGELFF. DNA for the CDR3: TGTGCCAGCATCCCCCGGGGTGCGCAGGCCGGGGAGCTGTTTTTT.